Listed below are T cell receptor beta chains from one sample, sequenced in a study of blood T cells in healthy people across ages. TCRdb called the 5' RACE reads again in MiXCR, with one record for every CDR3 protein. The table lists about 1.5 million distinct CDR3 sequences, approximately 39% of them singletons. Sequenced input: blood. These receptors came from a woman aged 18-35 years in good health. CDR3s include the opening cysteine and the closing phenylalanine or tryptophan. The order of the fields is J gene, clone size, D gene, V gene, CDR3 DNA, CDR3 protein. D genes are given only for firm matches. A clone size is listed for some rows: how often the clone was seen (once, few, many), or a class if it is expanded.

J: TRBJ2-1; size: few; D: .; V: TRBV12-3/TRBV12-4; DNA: TGTGCCAGCAGACCCTTCGGGGATTCCTACAATGAGCAGTTCTTC; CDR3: CASRPFGDSYNEQFF
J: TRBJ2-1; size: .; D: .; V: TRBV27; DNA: TGTGCCAGCAACAGCTTCTCCTACAATGACCAGTTCTTC; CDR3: CASNSFSYNDQFF
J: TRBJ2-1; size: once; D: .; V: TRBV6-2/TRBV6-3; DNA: TGTGCCAGCAGTTACTCAGTTTTTGCAGGGAATGAGCAGTTCTTC; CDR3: CASSYSVFAGNEQFF
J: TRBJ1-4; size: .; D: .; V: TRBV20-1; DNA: TGCAGTGCTAGAGATCCCCGGACTAATGAAAAACTGTTTTTT; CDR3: CSARDPRTNEKLFF
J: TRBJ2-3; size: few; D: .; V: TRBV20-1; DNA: TGCAGTGCTTCCTCAAGGAGTGGGGGATCAGATACGCAGTATTTT; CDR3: CSASSRSGGSDTQYF
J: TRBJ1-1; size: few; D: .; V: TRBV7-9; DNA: TGTGCCAGCAGCTACAGGGACACTGAAGCTTTCTTT; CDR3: CASSYRDTEAFF
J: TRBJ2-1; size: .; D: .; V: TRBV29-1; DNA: TGCAGCGTTGTGGGCGGGATTAGTGAGCAGTTCTTC; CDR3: CSVVGGISEQFF
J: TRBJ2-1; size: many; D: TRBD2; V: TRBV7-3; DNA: TGCGCCAGCAGTCTACTAGCGGGGGGCCTCAATGAGCAGTTCTTC; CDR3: CASSLLAGGLNEQFF
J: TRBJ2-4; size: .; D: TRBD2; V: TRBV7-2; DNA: TGTGCCAGCAGCTTAGGGTCGGGGGGAACTAAAGCCAAAAACATTCAGTACTTC; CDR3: CASSLGSGGTKAKNIQYF
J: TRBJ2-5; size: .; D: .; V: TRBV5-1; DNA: TGCGCCAGCAGCTTATTAGGTTTCGAGACCCAGTACTTC; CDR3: CASSLLGFETQYF
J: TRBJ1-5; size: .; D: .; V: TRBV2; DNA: TGTGCCAGCAGGGACCGGGACGGCGATAATCAGCCCCAGCATTTT; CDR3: CASRDRDGDNQPQHF
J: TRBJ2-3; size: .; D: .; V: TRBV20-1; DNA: TGCAGTGCTAGTAAGGCGGGAAGCACAGATACGCAGTATTTT; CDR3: CSASKAGSTDTQYF
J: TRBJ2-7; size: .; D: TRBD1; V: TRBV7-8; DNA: TGTGCCAGCAGCTTTGGTACGGACAGGAGCTCCTACGAGCAGTACTTC; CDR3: CASSFGTDRSSYEQYF
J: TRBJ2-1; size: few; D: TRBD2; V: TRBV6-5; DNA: TGTGCCAGCAGGCGAGTACGGCGGGAGTTCAATGAGCAGTTCTTC; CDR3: CASRRVRREFNEQFF
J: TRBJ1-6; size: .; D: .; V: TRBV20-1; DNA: TGCAGTGCTAGAGGCCCACAGGTCCGCTATAATTCACCCCTCCACTTT; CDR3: CSARGPQVRYNSPLHF
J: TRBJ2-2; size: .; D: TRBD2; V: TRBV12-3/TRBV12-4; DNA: TGTGCCAGTCTAGCGGGACACACCGGGGAGCTGTTTTTT; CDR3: CASLAGHTGELFF
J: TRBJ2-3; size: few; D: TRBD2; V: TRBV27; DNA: TGTGCCAGCAGTTTATTAGCGGGAGGCGGAGATACGCAGTATTTT; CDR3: CASSLLAGGGDTQYF
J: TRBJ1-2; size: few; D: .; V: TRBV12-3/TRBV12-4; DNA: TGTGCCAGCAGTTCGGAGCTAGGGTATCGTAGTGGCTACACCTTC; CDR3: CASSSELGYRSGYTF
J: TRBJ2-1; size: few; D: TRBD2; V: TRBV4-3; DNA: TGCGCCAGCAGCCAAGATCGAGGGACTAGATCCCTTTACAATGAGCAGTTCTTC; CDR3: CASSQDRGTRSLYNEQFF
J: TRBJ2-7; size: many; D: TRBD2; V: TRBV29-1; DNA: TGCAGCGTTGAAGGTACTAGCGGAACGCAGTACTTC; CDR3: CSVEGTSGTQYF
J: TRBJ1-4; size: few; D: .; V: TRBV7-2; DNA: TGTGCCAGCAGCCCACAGGTTGCAACTAATGAAAAACTGTTTTTT; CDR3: CASSPQVATNEKLFF
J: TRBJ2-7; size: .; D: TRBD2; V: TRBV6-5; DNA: TGTGCCAGCAGTTACTCGGGACTAGCGGGGGACCACTCCTACAATGAGCAGTACTTC; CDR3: CASSYSGLAGDHSYNEQYF
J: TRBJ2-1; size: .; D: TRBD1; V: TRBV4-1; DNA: TGCGCCAGCAGAGACGGACAGGGGAATTGGAATGAGCAGTTCTTC; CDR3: CASRDGQGNWNEQFF
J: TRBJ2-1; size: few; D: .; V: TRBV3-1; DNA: TGTGCCAGCAGCCAAGGACGGTTCTTAGGACGTGAGCAGTTCTTC; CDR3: CASSQGRFLGREQFF
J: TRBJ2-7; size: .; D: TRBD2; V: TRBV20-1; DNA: TGCAGTGCTATCCAGAGGGACTACAATGAGCAGTACTTC; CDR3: CSAIQRDYNEQYF
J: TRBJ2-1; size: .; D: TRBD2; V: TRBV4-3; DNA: TGCGCCAGCAGCCAAGAGGGGCTAGCGGGAGAGAATGAGCAGTTCTTC; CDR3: CASSQEGLAGENEQFF
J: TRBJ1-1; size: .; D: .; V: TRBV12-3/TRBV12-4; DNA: TGTGCCACTCGGTCGAGCCGTGGGAACACTGAAGCTTTCTTT; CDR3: CATRSSRGNTEAFF
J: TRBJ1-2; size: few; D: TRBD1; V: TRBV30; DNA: TGTGCCTGGACCACCTGGGACAGGGGCGGCTACACCTTC; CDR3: CAWTTWDRGGYTF
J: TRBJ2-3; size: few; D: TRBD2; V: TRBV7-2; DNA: TGTGCCAGCAGCATTACACACAGCGGGGCAGATACGCAGTATTTT; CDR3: CASSITHSGADTQYF
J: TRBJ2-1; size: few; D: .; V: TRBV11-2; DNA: TGTGCCAGCAGTTTTATCGGGCAGGTATACAATGAGCAGTTCTTC; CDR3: CASSFIGQVYNEQFF
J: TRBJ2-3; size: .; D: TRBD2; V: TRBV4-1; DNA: TGCGCCAGCAGCCAAGACGCCCCTTCTAGCGGAGGCACAGATACGCAGTATTTT; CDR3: CASSQDAPSSGGTDTQYF
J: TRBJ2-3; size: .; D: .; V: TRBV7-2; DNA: TGTGCCAGCAGCTCCGATCCGGGTAGCACAGATACGCAGTATTTT; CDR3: CASSSDPGSTDTQYF
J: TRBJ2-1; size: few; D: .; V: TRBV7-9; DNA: TGTGCCAGCAGCTTAGTAGTGAGCTCCTACAATGAGCAGTTCTTC; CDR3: CASSLVVSSYNEQFF
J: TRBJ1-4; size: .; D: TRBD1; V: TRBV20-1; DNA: TGCAGTGCGCGGACAGGGCCTAATAAAAAACTGTTTTTT; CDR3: CSARTGPNKKLFF
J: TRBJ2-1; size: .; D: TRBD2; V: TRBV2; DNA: TGTGCCAGCAGTGTCTCTAGCGGGAGGGCCTCTGAGCAGTTCTTC; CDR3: CASSVSSGRASEQFF
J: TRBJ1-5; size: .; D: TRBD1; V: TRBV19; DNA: TGTGCCAGTACCCGGACAGGGAGAGGCAATCAGCCCCAGCATTTT; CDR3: CASTRTGRGNQPQHF
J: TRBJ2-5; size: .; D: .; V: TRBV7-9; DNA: TGTGCCAGCAGCTTATCGGTGGGGACCCAAGAGACCCAGTACTTC; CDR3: CASSLSVGTQETQYF
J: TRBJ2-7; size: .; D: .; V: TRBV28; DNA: TGTGCCAGCAGCCCTCGAAAAGCTTCCTACGAGCAGTACTTC; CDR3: CASSPRKASYEQYF
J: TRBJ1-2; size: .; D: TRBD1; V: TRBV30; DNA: TGTGCCTGGGGGACAGGGTCGGGATACTATGGCTACACCTTC; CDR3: CAWGTGSGYYGYTF
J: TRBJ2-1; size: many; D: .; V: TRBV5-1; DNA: TGCGCCAGCAGCTTGGTAGACATCTCCAATGAGCAGTTCTTC; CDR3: CASSLVDISNEQFF
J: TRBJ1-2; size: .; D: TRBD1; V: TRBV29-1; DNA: TGCAGCGTCGAAGGACAGGGGGCGCATTCCTATGGCTACACCTTC; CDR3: CSVEGQGAHSYGYTF
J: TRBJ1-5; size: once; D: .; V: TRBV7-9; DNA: TGTGCCAGCAGCTTAGCGGGGACTGATAGCAATCAGCCCCAGCATTTT; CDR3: CASSLAGTDSNQPQHF
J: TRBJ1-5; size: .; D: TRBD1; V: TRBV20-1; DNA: TGCAGTGCTAGAGAACAGGGGGGCAGCAATCAGCCCCAGCATTTT; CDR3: CSAREQGGSNQPQHF
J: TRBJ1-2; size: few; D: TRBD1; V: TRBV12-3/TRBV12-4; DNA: TGTGCCAGCACCAAACCGGGACAGGGGCCCTACTATGGCTACACCTTC; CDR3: CASTKPGQGPYYGYTF
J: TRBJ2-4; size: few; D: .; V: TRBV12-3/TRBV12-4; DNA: TGTGCCAGCAGTAGACAGCCTCCAGCCAAAAACATTCAGTACTTC; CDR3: CASSRQPPAKNIQYF
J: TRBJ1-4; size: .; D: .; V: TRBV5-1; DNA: TGCGCCAGCGCAGAGCAGTCACATAATGAAAAACTGTTTTTT; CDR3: CASAEQSHNEKLFF
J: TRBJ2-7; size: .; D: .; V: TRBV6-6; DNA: TGTGCCGGAGGGCAGGGGTTCCACGAGCAGTACTTC; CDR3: CAGGQGFHEQYF
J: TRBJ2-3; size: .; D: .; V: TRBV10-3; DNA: TGTGCCTCTAACCCGGTAGCGAGCACAGATACGCAGTATTTT; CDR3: CASNPVASTDTQYF
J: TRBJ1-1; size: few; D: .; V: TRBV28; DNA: TGTGCCAGCAGCCAAAAGTTCCTGAACACTGAAGCTTTCTTT; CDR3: CASSQKFLNTEAFF
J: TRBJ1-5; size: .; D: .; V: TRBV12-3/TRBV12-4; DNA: TGTGCCAGCAGTTTACATACTCCTCAGCCCCGGCATTTT; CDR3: CASSLHTPQPRHF
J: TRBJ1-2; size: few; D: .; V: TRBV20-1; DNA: TGCAGTGCTACAGCCGGGCGTACTAGAGGCTACACCTTC; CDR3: CSATAGRTRGYTF
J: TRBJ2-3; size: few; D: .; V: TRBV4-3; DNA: TGCGCCAGCAGCCCCTCGACCGCTAGGAGCACAGATACGCAGTATTTT; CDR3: CASSPSTARSTDTQYF
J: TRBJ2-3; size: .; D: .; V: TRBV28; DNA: TGTGCCAGTGGGGGCTCCGCAGATACGCAGTATTTT; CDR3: CASGGSADTQYF
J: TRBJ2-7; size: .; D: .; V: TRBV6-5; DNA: TGTGCCAGCAGCCATTTGGCGGGGAGCTCCTACAATGAGCAGTACTTC; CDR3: CASSHLAGSSYNEQYF